One and the same sample provided the 17 T cell receptor beta chains below, sequenced in a study of blood T cell repertoires in COVID-19. Produced via immunoSEQ multiplex PCR; TCRdb's table is partial and in-frame only. In the table there are under 75,000 clones, nearly 90% of which are singletons. The specimen sequenced was peripheral blood. Every receptor here comes from a man aged 50 to 59 with active COVID-19.

The CDR3 nucleotides are TGTGCCAGCAGTGAATATGAAGGGGGCTTTGCAGATACGCAGTATTTT. Its translation: CASSEYEGGFADTQYF. This sequence joins TRBV25-1 and TRBJ2-3; 7 bases fit TRBD1. Per germline, CDR1 MGHDK and CDR2 SYGVNS. CDR3 size: 16 residues. Unmatched junction bases numbered 7, after V lost 0 bases and J lost 4 bases. Drawing the rest from reference TRBV25-1 and TRBJ2-3, the complete variable domain is EADIYQTPRYLVIGTGKKITLECSQTMGHDKMYWYQQDPGMELHLIHYSYGVNSTEKGDLSSESTVSRIRTEHFPLTLESARPSHTSQYLCASSEYEGGFADTQYFGPGTRLTVL.

The chain links TRBV6-5 to TRBJ2-1; 7 bases match TRBD1. V gave up 8 bases and J gave up 0 bases; unmatched junction bases: 7. CDR3 length equals 15 residues. The germline gives CDR1 MNHEY, CDR2 SVGAGI. CDR3 region: CASASTGNSYNEQFF. The CDR3 bases are TGTGCCAGCGCCTCGACAGGGAACTCCTACAATGAGCAGTTCTTC.

The chain combines TRBV4-1 with TRBJ1-3; D not resolved. Trimming took 4 bases from V and 0 from J, leaving 7 bases between them. This CDR3 is built from 14 residues. CDR1 is MGHRA and CDR2 is YSYEKL in the germline V gene. CDR3 loop: CASSLRSSGNTIYF. In DNA, the CDR3 is TGCGCCAGCAGCCTGCGGTCCTCTGGAAACACCATATATTTT.

The rearrangement uses TRBV7-9 and TRBJ2-7; 10 bases agree with TRBD1. CDR3 length: 17 amino acids. The V segment lost 5 bases and the J segment 3 bases; nucleotides outside the gene matches: 13. Germline-derived CDR1 and CDR2 are SEHNR and FQNEAQ (reference sequence). CDR3 in amino acids: CASSRLTGTGAFYEQYF. CDR3 DNA sequence: TGTGCCAGCAGCAGACTTACCGGGACAGGGGCCTTCTACGAGCAGTACTTC.

The J gene is TRBJ1-1, the V gene TRBV20-1; D is ambiguous. The germline gives CDR1 DFQATT, CDR2 SNEGSKA (reference sequence). CDR3 length: 11 residues. Trimming took 6 bases from V and 8 from J, leaving 13 bases between them. The CDR3 DNA reads TGCAGTGCCGATAAGCGAGCGGAAGCTTTCTTT. It specifies CSADKRAEAFF.

This clone has only one observation. J is TRBJ2-5 and V is TRBV18; D is perhaps TRBD1 (5 bases). The germline V gene has CDR1 KGHSH and CDR2 LQKENI. The CDR3 sequence is 14 residues long. The germline V and J ends were trimmed by 3 bases and 1 base, with 9 bases remaining between them. The CDR3 loop reads CASSPDRIQETQYF. The CDR3 coding sequence is TGTGCCAGCTCACCCGACAGAATCCAAGAGACCCAGTACTTC. Based on the CDR3 plus reference TRBV18 and TRBJ2-5, the full variable domain is NAGVMQNPRHLVRRRGQEARLRCSPMKGHSHVYWYRQLPEEGLKFMVYLQKENIIDESGMPKERFSAEFPKEGPSILRIQQVVRGDSAAYFCASSPDRIQETQYFGPGTRLLVL.

This chain links TRBV4-3 with TRBJ1-1; tentatively, D is TRBD1 (5 bases). Germline CDR1 LGHNA, CDR2 YSLEER. The CDR3 runs 15 residues. Deletions cut 0 bases from V and 7 bases from J, with 15 bases between. In nucleotides, the CDR3 is TGCGCCAGCAGCCAAGATAGGGTTCTCGACAGTGAAGCTTTCTTT. It codes for CASSQDRVLDSEAFF.

V and J are TRBV12-3 or TRBV12-4 and TRBJ2-3; D is uncertain. V lost 5 bases and J lost 2, with 5 bases in between. This CDR3 region has 12 residues. The chain's CDR3 is CASSLFTDTQYF. CDR3 DNA sequence: TGTGCCAGCAGTCTCTTCACAGATACGCAGTATTTT.

The chain uses TRBV5-6 and TRBJ1-5; 8 positions agree with TRBD1. Germline CDR1 reads SGHDT; CDR2 reads YYEEEE. The CDR3 extends over 15 amino acids. Losses at the gene ends were 4 bases for V and 7 bases for J; bases not matched to a gene: 10. Here the CDR3 DNA reads TGTGCCAGCAGCACTTGGACAGGGATACGGCAGCCCCAGCATTTT. Translating gives CASSTWTGIRQPQHF.

This chain uses TRBV5-6 with TRBJ2-3; TRBD1 matches at 7 bases. The CDR3 totals 16 residues. Germline V gives CDR1 SGHDT, CDR2 YYEEEE. After removal of 0 bases from V and 3 bases from J, the junction contained 7 bases not matched to a gene. Here the CDR3 DNA reads TGTGCCAGCAGCTTGGCCCTCAACAGGGGTACAGATACGCAGTATTTT. It specifies CASSLALNRGTDTQYF.

The chain recombines TRBV18 with TRBJ2-3, with D perhaps matching TRBD2 (6 bases). Trimming took off 6 bases at V and 4 bases at J, with 17 bases between the two ends. The CDR3 contains 15 residues. Germline V gene data show CDR1 as KGHSH and CDR2 as LQKENI. CDR3 nucleotides: TGTGCCAGCTCGCCTCCGACTAGGTCGGCAGATACGCAGTATTTT. Its translation is CASSPPTRSADTQYF. Based on the CDR3 plus reference TRBV18 and TRBJ2-3, the full variable domain is NAGVMQNPRHLVRRRGQEARLRCSPMKGHSHVYWYRQLPEEGLKFMVYLQKENIIDESGMPKERFSAEFPKEGPSILRIQQVVRGDSAAYFCASSPPTRSADTQYFGPGTRLTVL.

In its sample, this clone was seen a few times. The genes are TRBV7-8 and TRBJ2-7, with 13 bases identical to TRBD2. The CDR3 is 15 amino acids. Losses at the gene ends were 5 bases for V and 2 bases for J; bases not matched to a gene: 3. The germline gives CDR1 SGHVS, CDR2 FQNEAQ. The CDR3: CASSRLAGGAYEQYF. The CDR3 DNA reads TGTGCCAGCAGCAGACTAGCGGGGGGCGCCTACGAGCAGTACTTC.

This sequence joins TRBV30 and TRBJ1-5; D perhaps matches TRBD1 (6 bases). The germline V gene encodes CDR1 GTSNPN and CDR2 SVGIG (reference sequence). The CDR3 runs to 15 residues. V lost 1 base and J 4 bases, leaving 14 bases between the germline ends. DNA of the CDR3: TGTGCCTGGAGTGGAGTTGGGGGACAAAATCAGCCCCAGCATTTT. This gives the protein CAWSGVGGQNQPQHF. Based on the CDR3 plus reference TRBV30 and TRBJ1-5, the full variable domain is SQTIHQWPATLVQPVGSPLSLECTVEGTSNPNLYWYRQAAGRGLQLLFYSVGIGQISSEVPQNLSASRPQDRQFILSSKKLLLSDSGFYLCAWSGVGGQNQPQHFGDGTRLSIL.

The chain recombines TRBV7-9 with TRBJ2-1, with 8 bases matching TRBD1. The CDR3 contains 16 residues. After removal of 2 bases from V and 4 bases from J, the junction contained 7 bases not matched to a gene. Looked up from germline, CDR1 is SEHNR and CDR2 is FQNEAQ (reference sequence). The CDR3 DNA is TGTGCCAGCAGCTTAACCGGGGGACAGGAGTACAATGAGCAGTTCTTC. Translation gives CASSLTGGQEYNEQFF.

In this sample, this clone turned up once. This chain joins TRBV15 and TRBJ2-6, with TRBD1 matching over 7 bases. Germline values: CDR1 LNHNV, CDR2 YYDKDF (reference sequence). With V trimmed by 1 base and J by 2 bases, 5 bases remained unmatched. This CDR3 has 17 amino acids. The CDR3 loop reads CATSRGQGEPGANVLTF. The CDR3 DNA is TGTGCCACCAGCAGAGGACAGGGTGAGCCTGGGGCCAACGTCCTGACTTTC.

The CDR3 spells CASSLRRQETQYF. CDR3 bases: TGTGCCAGCAGTTTGCGCAGGCAAGAGACCCAGTACTTC. The V gene is TRBV12-3 or TRBV12-4, the J gene TRBJ2-5, with D unclear. This CDR3 contains 13 residues. The germline V and J ends were trimmed by 3 bases and 2 bases, with 7 bases remaining between them.

The chain carries TRBV5-1 and TRBJ1-1, with D possibly being TRBD1 (5 bases). The CDR3 totals 15 residues. CDR1 and CDR2 (germline): SGHRS, YFSETQ. V was clipped by 0 bases and J by 3 bases, with 12 bases between them. The CDR3 spells CASSLVGGMDTEAFF. DNA of the CDR3: TGCGCCAGCAGCTTGGTGGGGGGAATGGACACTGAAGCTTTCTTT.